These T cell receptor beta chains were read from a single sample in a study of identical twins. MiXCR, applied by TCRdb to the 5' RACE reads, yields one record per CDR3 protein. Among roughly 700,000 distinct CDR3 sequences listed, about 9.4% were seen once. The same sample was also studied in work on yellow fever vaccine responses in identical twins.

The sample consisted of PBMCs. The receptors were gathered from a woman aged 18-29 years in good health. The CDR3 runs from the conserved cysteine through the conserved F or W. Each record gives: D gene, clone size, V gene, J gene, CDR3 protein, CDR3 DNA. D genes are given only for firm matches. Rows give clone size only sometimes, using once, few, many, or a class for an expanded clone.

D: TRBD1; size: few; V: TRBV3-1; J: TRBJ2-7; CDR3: CASSHQGQGNSEQYF; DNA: TGTGCCAGCAGCCATCAGGGACAGGGTAATTCCGAGCAGTACTTC
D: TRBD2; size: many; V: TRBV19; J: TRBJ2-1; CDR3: CASSATLAAPWDEQFF; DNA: TGTGCCAGTAGTGCGACACTAGCGGCCCCCTGGGATGAGCAGTTCTTC
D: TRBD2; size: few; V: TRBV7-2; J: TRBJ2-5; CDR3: CASSSRLAKETQYF; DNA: TGTGCCAGCAGCTCACGACTAGCGAAAGAGACCCAGTACTTC
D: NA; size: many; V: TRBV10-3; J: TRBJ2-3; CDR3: CAIRDGNTQYF; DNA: TGTGCCATCAGGGACGGGAATACGCAGTATTTT
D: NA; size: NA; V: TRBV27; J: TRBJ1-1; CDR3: CASSLYRERTEAFF; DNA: TGTGCCAGCAGTTTATACAGGGAGAGGACTGAAGCTTTCTTT
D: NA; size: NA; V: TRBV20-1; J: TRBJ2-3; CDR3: CSAPAFSLSSTDTQYF; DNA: TGCAGTGCACCCGCTTTTTCATTGTCGAGCACAGATACGCAGTATTTT
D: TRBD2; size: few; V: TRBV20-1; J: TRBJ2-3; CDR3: CSAPPGTSPDTQYF; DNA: TGCAGTGCTCCGCCCGGGACTAGCCCAGATACGCAGTATTTT
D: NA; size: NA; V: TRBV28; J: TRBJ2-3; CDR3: CASSSSANTDTQYF; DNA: NA
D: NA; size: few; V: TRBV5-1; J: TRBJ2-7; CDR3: CASSLVGFGSNEQYF; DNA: TGCGCCAGCAGCTTGGTGGGCTTTGGGTCCAACGAGCAGTACTTC
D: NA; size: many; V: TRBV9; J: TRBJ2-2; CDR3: CASSVRVSGELFF; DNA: TGTGCCAGCAGCGTACGGGTTTCCGGGGAGCTGTTTTTT
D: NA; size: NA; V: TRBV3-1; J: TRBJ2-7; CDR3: CASSPYSGYSYEQYF; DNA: TGTGCCAGCAGTCCTTATAGCGGATACTCCTACGAGCAGTACTTC
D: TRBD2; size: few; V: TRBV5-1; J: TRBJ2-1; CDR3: CASRPGLAANEQFF; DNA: TGCGCCAGTAGACCGGGACTAGCGGCCAATGAGCAGTTCTTC
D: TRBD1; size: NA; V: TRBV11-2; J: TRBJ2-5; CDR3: CASRPTLQGAETQYF; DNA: TGTGCCAGCAGACCAACCTTACAGGGGGCTGAGACCCAGTACTTC
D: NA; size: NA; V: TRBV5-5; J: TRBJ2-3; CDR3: CASSYGTNQQTQYF; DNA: TGTGCCAGCAGCTATGGGACAAATCAACAGACGCAGTATTTT
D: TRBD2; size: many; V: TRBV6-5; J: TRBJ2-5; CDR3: CASSYAPGLAGVETQYF; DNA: TGTGCCAGCAGTTACGCCCCGGGACTAGCGGGAGTCGAGACCCAGTACTTC
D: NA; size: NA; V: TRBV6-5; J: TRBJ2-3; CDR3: CASSYFRATDTQYF; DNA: TGTGCCAGCAGTTACTTTAGGGCAACAGATACGCAGTATTTT
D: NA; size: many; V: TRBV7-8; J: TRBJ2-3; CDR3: CASSPQGVTDTQYF; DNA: TGTGCCAGCAGCCCCCAGGGAGTTACAGATACGCAGTATTTT
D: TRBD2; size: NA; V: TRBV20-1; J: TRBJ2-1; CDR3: CSATERETYNEQFF; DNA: TGCAGTGCTACCGAGCGGGAGACCTACAATGAGCAGTTCTTC
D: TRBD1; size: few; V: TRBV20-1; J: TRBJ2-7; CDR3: CSARSLGQGYEQYF; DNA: TGCAGTGCTAGAAGCTTGGGACAGGGCTACGAGCAGTACTTC
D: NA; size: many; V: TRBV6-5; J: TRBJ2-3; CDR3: CASSYDRGTDTQYF; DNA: TGTGCCAGCAGTTACGACAGAGGCACAGATACGCAGTATTTT
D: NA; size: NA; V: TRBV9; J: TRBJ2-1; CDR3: CASSGRTESYNEQFF; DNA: TGTGCCAGCAGCGGACGGACAGAGTCCTACAATGAGCAGTTCTTC
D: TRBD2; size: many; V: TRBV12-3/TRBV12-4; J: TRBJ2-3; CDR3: CASSLTSPPTDTQYF; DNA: TGTGCCAGCAGTTTGACTAGCCCCCCCACAGATACGCAGTATTTT
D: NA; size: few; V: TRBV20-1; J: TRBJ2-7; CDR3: CSAESGSVTYF; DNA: TGCAGTGCTGAATCAGGGTCAGTGACGTACTTC
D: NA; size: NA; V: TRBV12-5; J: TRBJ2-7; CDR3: CASGLVRAAYYEQYF; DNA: TGTGCTAGTGGTTTGGTAAGAGCTGCTTACTACGAGCAGTACTTC
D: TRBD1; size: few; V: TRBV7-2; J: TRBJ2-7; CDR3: CASRIGGQGNYEQYF; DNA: TGTGCCAGCAGGATAGGGGGACAGGGAAACTACGAGCAGTACTTC
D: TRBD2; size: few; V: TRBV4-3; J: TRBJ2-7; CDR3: CASSQGGGSVSEQYF; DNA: TGCGCCAGCAGCCAAGGGGGCGGGAGTGTAAGCGAGCAGTACTTC
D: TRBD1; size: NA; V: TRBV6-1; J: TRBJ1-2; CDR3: CASSGTGGTNYGYTF; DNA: TGTGCCAGCAGTGGGACAGGGGGCACTAACTATGGCTACACCTTC
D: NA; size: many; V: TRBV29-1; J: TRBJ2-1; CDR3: CSVESENEQFF; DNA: TGCAGCGTTGAATCAGAGAATGAGCAGTTCTTC
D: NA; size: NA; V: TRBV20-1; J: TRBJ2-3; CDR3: CSARGGSGTDTQYF; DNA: TGCAGTGCTAGAGGTGGTAGCGGCACAGATACGCAGTATTTT
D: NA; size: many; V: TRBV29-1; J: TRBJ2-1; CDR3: CSVEARANEQFF; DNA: TGCAGCGTTGAAGCCCGGGCCAATGAGCAGTTCTTC
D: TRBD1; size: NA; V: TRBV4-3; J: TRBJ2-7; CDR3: CASSQAGQGIYEQYF; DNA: TGCGCCAGCAGCCAAGCAGGACAGGGAATCTACGAGCAGTACTTC
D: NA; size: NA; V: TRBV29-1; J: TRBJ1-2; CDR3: CSVERGKGGYTF; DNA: TGCAGCGTTGAACGGGGAAAGGGAGGCTACACCTTC
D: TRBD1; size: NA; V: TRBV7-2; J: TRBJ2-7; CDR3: CASSSNRGNYEQYF; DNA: TGTGCCAGCAGCTCCAACAGGGGTAACTACGAGCAGTACTTC
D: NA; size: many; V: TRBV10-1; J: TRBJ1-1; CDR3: CASSDWGTEAFF; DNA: TGCGCCAGCAGTGATTGGGGAACTGAAGCTTTCTTT
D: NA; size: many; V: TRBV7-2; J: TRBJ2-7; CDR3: CASSSIGSSYEQYF; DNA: TGTGCCAGCAGTTCTATCGGGAGCTCCTACGAGCAGTACTTC
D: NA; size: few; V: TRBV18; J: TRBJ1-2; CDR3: CASSPIAVFGYGYTF; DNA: TGTGCCAGCTCACCAATCGCCGTTTTTGGCTATGGCTACACCTTC
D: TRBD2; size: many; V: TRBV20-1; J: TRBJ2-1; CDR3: CSAYGSSGGNEQFF; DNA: TGCAGTGCCTACGGCTCTAGCGGGGGCAATGAGCAGTTCTTC
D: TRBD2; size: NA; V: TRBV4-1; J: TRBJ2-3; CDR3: CASSRTSGRDFDTQYF; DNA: TGCGCCAGCAGCCGGACTAGCGGGAGAGACTTTGATACGCAGTATTTT
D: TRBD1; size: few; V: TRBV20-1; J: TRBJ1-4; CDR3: CSARDRRQGRREKLFF; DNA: TGCAGTGCTAGAGATAGGCGACAGGGGCGGAGGGAAAAACTGTTTTTT
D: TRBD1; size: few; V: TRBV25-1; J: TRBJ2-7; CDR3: CASSAQDRGIYEQYF; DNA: TGTGCCAGCAGTGCCCAGGACAGGGGGATCTACGAGCAGTACTTC
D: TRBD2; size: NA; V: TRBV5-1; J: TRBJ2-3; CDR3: CASSLEPSGSTDTQYF; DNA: TGCGCCAGCAGCTTGGAACCTAGCGGGAGCACAGATACGCAGTATTTT
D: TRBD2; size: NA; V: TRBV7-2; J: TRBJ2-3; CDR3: CASSIGLAGRGTQYF; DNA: TGTGCCAGCAGTATTGGACTAGCGGGAAGGGGTACGCAGTATTTT
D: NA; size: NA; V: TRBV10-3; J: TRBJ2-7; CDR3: CAISELMLGRVDEQYF; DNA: TGTGCCATCAGTGAGTTGATGCTCGGCAGGGTCGACGAGCAGTACTTC
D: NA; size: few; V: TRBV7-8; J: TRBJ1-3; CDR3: CASSLSTPFSGNTIYF; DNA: TGTGCCAGCAGCTTGAGCACGCCTTTCTCTGGAAACACCATATATTTT
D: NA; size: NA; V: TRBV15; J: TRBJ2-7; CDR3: CATSRDLQTYEQYF; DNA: TGTGCCACCAGCAGAGATTTGCAGACCTACGAGCAGTACTTC
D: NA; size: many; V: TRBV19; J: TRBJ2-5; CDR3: CASSAYTQETQYF; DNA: TGTGCCAGTAGTGCGTATACCCAAGAGACCCAGTACTTC
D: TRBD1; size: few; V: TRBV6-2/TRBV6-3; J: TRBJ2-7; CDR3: CASSPPPRWTGGVNSYEQYF; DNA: TGTGCCAGCAGCCCCCCGCCCCGATGGACAGGGGGAGTCAACTCCTACGAGCAGTACTTC
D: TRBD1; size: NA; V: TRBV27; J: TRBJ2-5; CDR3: CASAKPGFWGQNMETQYF; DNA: TGTGCCAGCGCGAAGCCCGGATTCTGGGGACAGAATATGGAGACCCAGTACTTC
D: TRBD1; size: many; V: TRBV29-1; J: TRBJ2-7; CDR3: CSVRDRGPSYEQYF; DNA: TGCAGCGTAAGGGACAGGGGACCCTCCTACGAGCAGTACTTC